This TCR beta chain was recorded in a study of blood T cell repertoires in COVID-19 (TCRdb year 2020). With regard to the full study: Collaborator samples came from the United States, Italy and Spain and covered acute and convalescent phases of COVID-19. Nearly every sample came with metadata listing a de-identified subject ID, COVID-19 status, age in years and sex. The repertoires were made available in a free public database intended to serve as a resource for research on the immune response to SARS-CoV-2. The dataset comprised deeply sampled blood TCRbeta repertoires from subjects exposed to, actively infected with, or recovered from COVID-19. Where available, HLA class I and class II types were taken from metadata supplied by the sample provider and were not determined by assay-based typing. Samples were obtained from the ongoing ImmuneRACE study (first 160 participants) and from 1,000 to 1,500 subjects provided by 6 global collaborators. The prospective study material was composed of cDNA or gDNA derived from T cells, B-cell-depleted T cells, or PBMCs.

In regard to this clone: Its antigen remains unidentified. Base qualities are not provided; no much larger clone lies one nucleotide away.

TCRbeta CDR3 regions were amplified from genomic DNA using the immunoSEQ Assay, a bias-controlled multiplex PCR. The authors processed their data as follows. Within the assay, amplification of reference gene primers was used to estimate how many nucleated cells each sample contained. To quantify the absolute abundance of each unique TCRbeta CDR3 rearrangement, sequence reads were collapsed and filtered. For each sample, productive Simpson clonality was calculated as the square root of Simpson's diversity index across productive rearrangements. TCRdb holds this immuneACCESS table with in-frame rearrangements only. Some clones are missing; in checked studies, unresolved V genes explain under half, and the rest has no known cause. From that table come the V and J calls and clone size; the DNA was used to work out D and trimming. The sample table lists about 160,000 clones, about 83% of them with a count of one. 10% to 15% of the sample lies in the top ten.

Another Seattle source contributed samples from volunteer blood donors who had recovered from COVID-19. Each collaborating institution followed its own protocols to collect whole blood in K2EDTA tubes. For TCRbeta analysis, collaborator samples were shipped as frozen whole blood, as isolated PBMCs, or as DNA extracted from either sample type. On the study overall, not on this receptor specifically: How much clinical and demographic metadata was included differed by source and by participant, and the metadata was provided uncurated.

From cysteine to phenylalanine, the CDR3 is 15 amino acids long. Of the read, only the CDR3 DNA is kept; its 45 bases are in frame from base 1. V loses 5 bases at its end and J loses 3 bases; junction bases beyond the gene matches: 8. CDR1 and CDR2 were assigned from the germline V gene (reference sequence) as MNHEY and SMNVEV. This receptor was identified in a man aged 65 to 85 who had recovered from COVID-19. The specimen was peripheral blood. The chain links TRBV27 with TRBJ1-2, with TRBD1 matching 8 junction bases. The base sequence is TGTGCCAGCAGTCAACACAGGGGGGCGGACTATGGCTACACCTTC. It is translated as CASSQHRGADYGYTF.